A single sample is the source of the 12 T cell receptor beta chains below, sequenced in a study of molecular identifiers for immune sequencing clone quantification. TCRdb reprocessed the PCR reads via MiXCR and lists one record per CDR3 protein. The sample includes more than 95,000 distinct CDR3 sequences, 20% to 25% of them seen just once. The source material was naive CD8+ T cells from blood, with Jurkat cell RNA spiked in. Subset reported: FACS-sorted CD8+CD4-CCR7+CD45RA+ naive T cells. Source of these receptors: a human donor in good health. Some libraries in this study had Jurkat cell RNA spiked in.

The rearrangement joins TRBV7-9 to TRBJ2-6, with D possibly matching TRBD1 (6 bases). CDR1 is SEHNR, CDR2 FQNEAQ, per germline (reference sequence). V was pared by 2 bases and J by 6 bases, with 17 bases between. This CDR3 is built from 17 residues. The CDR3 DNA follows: TGTGCCAGCAGCTTAACCCCACCAGGGGCGGAGGCCAACGTCCTGACTTTC. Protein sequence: CASSLTPPGAEANVLTF.

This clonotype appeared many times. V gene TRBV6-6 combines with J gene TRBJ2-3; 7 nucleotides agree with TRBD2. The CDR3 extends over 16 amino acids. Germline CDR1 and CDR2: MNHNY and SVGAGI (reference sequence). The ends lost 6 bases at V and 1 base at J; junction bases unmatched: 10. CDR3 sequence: CASSPLAVFGTDTQYF. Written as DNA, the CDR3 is TGTGCCAGCAGCCCCCTAGCGGTCTTTGGCACAGATACGCAGTATTTT.

CDR3 residues: CASRIGGNEADTQYF. The CDR3 nucleotides are TGCGCCAGCAGGATTGGTGGAAATGAGGCAGATACGCAGTATTTT. The chain links TRBV5-1 to TRBJ2-3; no definite D call. Germline lookup yields CDR1 SGHRS and CDR2 YFSETQ. V gave up 5 bases and J gave up 4 bases, with 17 bases separating them. The CDR3 is made up of 15 amino acids.

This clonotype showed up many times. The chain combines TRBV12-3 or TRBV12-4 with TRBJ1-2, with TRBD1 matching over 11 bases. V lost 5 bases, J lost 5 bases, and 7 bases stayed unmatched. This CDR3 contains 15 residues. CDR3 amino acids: CASSIGQGAGYGYTF. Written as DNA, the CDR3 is TGTGCCAGCAGTATCGGACAGGGGGCTGGGTATGGCTACACCTTC.

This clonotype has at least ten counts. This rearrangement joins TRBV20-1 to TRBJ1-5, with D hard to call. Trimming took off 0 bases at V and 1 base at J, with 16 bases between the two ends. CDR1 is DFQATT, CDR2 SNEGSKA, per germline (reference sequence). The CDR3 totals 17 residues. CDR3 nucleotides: TGCAGTGCTAGAGAGATTACCGATATATGGAGCAATCAGCCCCAGCATTTT. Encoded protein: CSAREITDIWSNQPQHF.

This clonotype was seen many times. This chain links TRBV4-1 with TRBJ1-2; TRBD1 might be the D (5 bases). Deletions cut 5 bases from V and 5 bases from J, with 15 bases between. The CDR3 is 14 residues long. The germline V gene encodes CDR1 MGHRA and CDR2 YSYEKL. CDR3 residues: CASSAGPGSYGYTF. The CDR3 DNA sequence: TGCGCCAGCAGCGCGGGGCCAGGGTCTTATGGCTACACCTTC.

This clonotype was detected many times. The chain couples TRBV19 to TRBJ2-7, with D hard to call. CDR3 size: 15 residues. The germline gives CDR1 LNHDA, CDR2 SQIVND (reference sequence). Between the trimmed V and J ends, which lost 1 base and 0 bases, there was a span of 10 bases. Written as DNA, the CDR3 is TGTGCCAGTAGTATAGGGACGGGCAACTCCTACGAGCAGTACTTC. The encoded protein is CASSIGTGNSYEQYF.

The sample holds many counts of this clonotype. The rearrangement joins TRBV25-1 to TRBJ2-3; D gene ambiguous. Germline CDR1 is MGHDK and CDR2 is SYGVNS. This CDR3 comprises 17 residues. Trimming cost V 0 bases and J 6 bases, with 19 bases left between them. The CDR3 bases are TGTGCCAGCAGTGAATATCGAACGGGCCTAGGGCAGGATACGCAGTATTTT. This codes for CASSEYRTGLGQDTQYF.

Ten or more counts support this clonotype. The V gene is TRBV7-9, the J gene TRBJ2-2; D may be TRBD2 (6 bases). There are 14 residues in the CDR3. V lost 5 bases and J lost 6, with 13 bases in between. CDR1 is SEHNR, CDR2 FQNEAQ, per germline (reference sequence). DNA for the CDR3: TGTGCCAGCAGCCCGCCGCTAGCGTCCGGGGAGCTGTTTTTT. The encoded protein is CASSPPLASGELFF.

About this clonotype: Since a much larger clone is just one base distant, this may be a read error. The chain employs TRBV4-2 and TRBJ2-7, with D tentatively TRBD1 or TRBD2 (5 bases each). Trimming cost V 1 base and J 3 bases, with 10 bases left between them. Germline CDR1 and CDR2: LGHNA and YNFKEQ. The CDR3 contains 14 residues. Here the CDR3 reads CASSQGWGSYEQYF. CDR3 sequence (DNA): TGTGCCAGCAGCCAAGGTTGGGGGAGCTACGAGCAGTACTTC.

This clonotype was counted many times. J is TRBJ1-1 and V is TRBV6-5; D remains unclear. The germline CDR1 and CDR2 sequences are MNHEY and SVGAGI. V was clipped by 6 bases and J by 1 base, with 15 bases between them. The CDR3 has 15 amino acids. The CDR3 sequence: CASSRVVLGNTEAFF. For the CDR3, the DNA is TGTGCCAGCAGCCGGGTGGTCCTTGGGAACACTGAAGCTTTCTTT.

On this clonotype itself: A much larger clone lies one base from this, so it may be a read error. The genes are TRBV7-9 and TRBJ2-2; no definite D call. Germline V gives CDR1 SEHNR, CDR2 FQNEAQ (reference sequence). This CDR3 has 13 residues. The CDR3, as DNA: TGTGCTCCGGGTTCTATCACAACCGGCGGCCTGTCTTTT. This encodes CAPGSITTGGLSF.